The 32 T cell receptor beta chains reported below all come from one sample, sequenced in a study of blood T cell repertoires in COVID-19. TCRdb keeps only in-frame clones here, not all; method: immunoSEQ multiplex PCR. Found here are under 300,000 clones, nearly 90% of them singletons; the top ten hold approximately 2.1%. Source material: peripheral blood. All receptors come from a woman between 40 and 50 years old who had recovered from COVID-19.

The genes are TRBV7-2 and TRBJ2-7; 12 bases fit TRBD1. The germline V gene encodes CDR1 SGHTA and CDR2 FQGNSA. V trimming: 6 bases; J trimming: 2 bases; junction bases outside the gene matches: 8. The CDR3 is 16 residues long. CDR3 sequence reads: CASRTVGQGATYEQYF. As DNA, the CDR3 is TGTGCCAGCAGGACTGTGGGACAGGGGGCCACCTACGAGCAGTACTTC.

This clone was observed a single time. V and J are TRBV19 and TRBJ1-2, with 7 bases fitting TRBD1. The germline V gene has CDR1 LNHDA and CDR2 SQIVND (reference sequence). V lost 4 bases, J lost 6 bases, and 11 bases stayed unmatched. The CDR3 is 15 amino acids. CDR3 sequence: CASSRDRMNQHGYTF. The CDR3, as DNA: TGTGCCAGTAGTAGGGACAGAATGAACCAGCATGGCTACACCTTC.

The chain is built from TRBV2 and TRBJ1-2; D is possibly TRBD1 (6 bases). CDR3 length: 14 residues. The germline V gene encodes CDR1 SNHLY and CDR2 FYNNEI. Trimming cost V 8 bases and J 4 bases, with 17 bases left between them. CDR3 amino acids: CASATGPTTYGYTF. The CDR3 region has the DNA TGTGCCAGCGCGACAGGACCAACAACCTATGGCTACACCTTC.

V and J are TRBV6-5 and TRBJ2-5; TRBD1 aligns across 8 bases. Looked up from germline, CDR1 is MNHEY and CDR2 is SVGAGI. Germline trimming cut 4 bases from V and 5 bases from J; bases unmatched to any gene: 9. This CDR3 region has 15 residues. CDR3: CASSFAGGPHETQYF. CDR3 nucleotides: TGTGCCAGCAGTTTTGCAGGGGGCCCCCACGAGACCCAGTACTTC.

V is TRBV2 and J is TRBJ1-4; TRBD1 aligns across 10 bases. CDR1 and CDR2 (germline): SNHLY, FYNNEI. The CDR3 has 15 residues. J lost 6 bases, V lost 6 bases, and 7 bases had no gene match. Written as DNA, the CDR3 is TGTGCCAGCAGCCGCGACAGGGGGCGGGATGAAAAACTGTTTTTT. Protein product: CASSRDRGRDEKLFF.

Only one count was recorded for this clone. The V and J genes are TRBV11-2 and TRBJ1-2; TRBD1 agrees at 9 bases. Germline assignment: CDR1 SGHAT and CDR2 FQNNGV. J lost 3 bases, V lost 5 bases, and 10 bases had no gene match. The CDR3 contains 16 residues. The CDR3 reads CASSHSNRGQDYGYTF. CDR3 nucleotides: TGTGCCAGCAGCCATTCCAACAGGGGGCAGGACTATGGCTACACCTTC.

This chain uses TRBV30 with TRBJ1-5; 7 bases agree with TRBD1. The CDR3 length is 12 residues. Germline V gives CDR1 GTSNPN, CDR2 SVGIG (reference sequence). Germline trimming cut 5 bases from V and 6 bases from J; bases unmatched to any gene: 4. The CDR3 is CAWGTELQPQHF. The CDR3 nucleotides are TGTGCCTGGGGGACAGAGCTTCAGCCCCAGCATTTT.

The rearrangement links TRBV27 to TRBJ1-2; perhaps TRBD1 as D (6 bases). Looked up from germline, CDR1 is MNHEY and CDR2 is SMNVEV (reference sequence). Trimming removed 2 bases from V and 8 bases from J, with 12 bases in between. The CDR3 covers 13 residues. This chain's CDR3 is CASSLIDRSGYTF. CDR3 nucleotide sequence: TGTGCCAGCAGTTTAATAGACAGGTCCGGCTACACCTTC.

The chain has TRBV28 and TRBJ1-2; the D is unclear. Looked up from germline, CDR1 is MDHEN and CDR2 is SYDVKM. V lost 10 bases to trimming and J lost 0 bases, with 12 bases between them. The CDR3 spans 13 residues. The CDR3 DNA is TGTGCCACCCTCGACTCAGCTAACTATGGCTACACCTTC. It encodes CATLDSANYGYTF.

The CDR3 is CASSRTSGGLETQYF. CDR3 nucleotide sequence: TGTGCCAGCAGCCGCACTAGCGGGGGTTTAGAGACCCAGTACTTC. The chain links TRBV6-5 to TRBJ2-5; 11 positions match TRBD2. V dropped 6 bases and J dropped 4; count of bases not matched to a gene: 7. The CDR3 is 15 amino acids. Per the germline V gene, CDR1 is MNHEY and CDR2 is SVGAGI.

The CDR3 spells CASSVREQNTEAFF. The CDR3 coding sequence is TGTGCCAGCAGTGTTCGGGAGCAGAACACTGAAGCTTTCTTT. The V and J genes are TRBV2 and TRBJ1-1; D unclear. Deletions cut 4 bases from V and 1 base from J, with 10 bases between. There are 14 residues in the CDR3. The V gene's germline CDR1 is SNHLY and CDR2 FYNNEI.

The chain carries TRBV7-9 and TRBJ2-7; 7 bases match TRBD1. Germline V gene data show CDR1 as SEHNR and CDR2 as FQNEAQ (reference sequence). J was trimmed by 0 bases and V by 7 bases; bases with no gene match: 12. CDR3 length equals 16 residues. CDR3 nucleotide sequence: TGTGCCAGCACCGGAACAGGGACAGCGAGCTCCTACGAGCAGTACTTC. Translated: CASTGTGTASSYEQYF.

As regards this clone: In the same sample, other DNA sequences code for this CDR3. The CDR3 DNA is TGTGCCAGCAGTGACAGGGGGCGCAATCAGCCCCAGCATTTT. It yields the protein CASSDRGRNQPQHF. This rearrangement joins TRBV2 to TRBJ1-5; 8 bases line up with TRBD1. The junction had 0 bases not matched to a gene; V was cut back by 3 bases and J by 2 bases. The V gene's germline CDR1 is SNHLY and CDR2 FYNNEI. There are 14 residues in the CDR3.

V gene TRBV18 combines with J gene TRBJ2-5; 12 bases fit TRBD1. V was clipped by 3 bases and J by 4 bases; unmatched bases: 3. Looked up from germline, CDR1 is KGHSH and CDR2 is LQKENI. The CDR3 spans 15 residues. This CDR3 reads CASSPGQGAGETQYF. The CDR3 DNA is TGTGCCAGCTCACCGGGACAGGGGGCAGGAGAGACCCAGTACTTC.

The rearrangement links TRBV7-3 to TRBJ2-1; 7 bases are a match to TRBD2. The length of the CDR3 is 16 residues. Trimming cost V 4 bases and J 4 bases; bases outside gene matches: 10. Germline CDR1 is SGHTA and CDR2 is FQGTGA. The CDR3 loop reads CASSSRAGLSYNEQFF. CDR3 nucleotides: TGTGCCAGCAGCTCAAGAGCGGGACTTTCGTACAATGAGCAGTTCTTC.

The chain carries TRBV19 and TRBJ2-1, with D possibly TRBD2 on 5 matching bases. The V and J ends lost 1 base and 5 bases respectively, with 12 bases between them. Per germline, CDR1 LNHDA and CDR2 SQIVND (reference sequence). This CDR3 region has 15 residues. CDR3 nucleotide sequence: TGTGCCAGTAGTATAGTGCGGGCGGGTAACAATGAGCAGTTCTTC. Residues: CASSIVRAGNNEQFF. The whole variable domain, remainder taken from reference TRBV19 and TRBJ2-1, is DGGITQSPKYLFRKEGQNVTLSCEQNLNHDAMYWYRQDPGQGLRLIYYSQIVNDFQKGDIAEGYSVSREKKESFPLTVTSAQKNPTAFYLCASSIVRAGNNEQFFGPGTRLTVL.

The CDR3 here is CASSPIPAGTPTPNNEQFF. In DNA, the CDR3 is TGTGCCAGCTCACCTATCCCCGCGGGGACCCCTACCCCCAACAATGAGCAGTTCTTC. This chain joins TRBV18 and TRBJ2-1; tentatively, D is TRBD2 (6 bases). Trimming left V 3 bases short and J 5 bases short, with 26 bases between. The CDR3 is made up of 19 amino acids. Germline V lookup: CDR1 KGHSH, CDR2 LQKENI.

The gene calls are TRBV6-5 and TRBJ2-3; TRBD1 is a possible D gene (6 bases). V was shortened by 2 bases and J by 0 bases, with 9 bases between the two germline ends. This CDR3 is built from 15 residues. Germline CDR1 MNHEY, CDR2 SVGAGI. The CDR3 region is CASSYTTGSTDTQYF. DNA of the CDR3: TGTGCCAGCAGTTACACGACAGGTAGCACAGATACGCAGTATTTT.

The sample holds many counts of this clone. This chain connects TRBV13 to TRBJ2-7; 8 nucleotides match TRBD1. This CDR3 comprises 15 residues. V lost 5 bases, J lost 0 bases, and 6 bases stayed unmatched. Germline CDR1 reads PRHDT; CDR2 reads FYEKMQ (reference sequence). This CDR3 is CASSRQGTLSYEQYF. The CDR3 DNA reads as TGTGCCAGCAGCCGACAGGGGACCCTCTCCTACGAGCAGTACTTC.

J is TRBJ2-3 and V is TRBV10-3, with D perhaps matching TRBD2 (6 bases). Trimming removed 4 bases at V and 4 bases at J, with 12 bases between. This CDR3 contains 14 residues. The germline gives CDR1 ENHRY, CDR2 SYGVKD. CDR3 sequence: CAISGGTSPDTQYF. DNA of the CDR3: TGTGCCATCAGTGGGGGGACTTCCCCAGATACGCAGTATTTT.

J is TRBJ1-2 and V is TRBV7-9; TRBD1 aligns across 8 bases. The V gene end was trimmed by 5 bases and the J gene end by 2 bases; junction bases not matched to a gene: 10. CDR1 and CDR2 (germline): SEHNR, FQNEAQ (reference sequence). CDR3 length equals 16 residues. CDR3 nucleotide sequence: TGTGCCAGCAGCCCCGGACAGGGTCGATTCAACTATGGCTACACCTTC. Its translation is CASSPGQGRFNYGYTF.

The chain is built from TRBV6-2 or TRBV6-3 and TRBJ2-7; 11 bases map to TRBD2. Germline V gene sequence: CDR1 MNHEY, CDR2 SVGEGT. The CDR3 sequence is 15 residues long. V lost 5 bases to trimming and J lost 5 bases; unmatched junction nucleotides: 8. The CDR3 DNA is TGTGCCAGCAGTGGGGGCACTAGCGGGAGTAACGAGCAGTACTTC. Its protein product is CASSGGTSGSNEQYF.

The CDR3 DNA is TGTGCCAGACAAGGGACAGATAGCAATCAGCCCCAGCATTTT. Translating it yields CARQGTDSNQPQHF. The rearrangement joins TRBV21-1 to TRBJ1-5; TRBD1 is the table's D call and was not checked against the DNA. TRBV21-1 constitutes a pseudogene. The CDR3 contains 14 residues.

The chain links TRBV10-3 to TRBJ2-3; 9 nucleotides agree with TRBD1. The CDR3 contains 13 residues. With 9 bases clipped from V and 4 bases from J, the junction kept 5 bases outside the gene matches. The V gene's germline CDR1 is ENHRY and CDR2 SYGVKD. CDR3 amino acids: CAIRDRDADTQYF. For the CDR3, the DNA is TGTGCCATACGGGACAGGGATGCAGATACGCAGTATTTT.

The chain uses TRBV30 and TRBJ2-4; possible D gene TRBD1, 5 bases. Germline V gene data show CDR1 as GTSNPN and CDR2 as SVGIG (reference sequence). V dropped 1 base and J dropped 0 bases, with 13 bases sitting between them. There are 16 residues in the CDR3. CDR3 residues: CAWSAPGQLAKNIQYF. The CDR3 DNA sequence: TGTGCCTGGAGTGCCCCAGGGCAGTTAGCCAAAAACATTCAGTACTTC.

The chain links TRBV19 to TRBJ1-3; perhaps TRBD1 as D (6 bases). Trimming pared 3 bases from V and 7 bases from J, leaving 19 bases between. Looked up from germline, CDR1 is LNHDA and CDR2 is SQIVND (reference sequence). The CDR3 covers 16 residues. The chain's CDR3 is CASSIKQGLISNTIYF. DNA for the CDR3: TGTGCCAGTAGTATTAAACAGGGCCTGATTAGTAACACCATATATTTT.

This sequence joins TRBV6-1 and TRBJ2-6; TRBD1 might be the D (7 bases). The CDR3 runs 16 residues. V lost 4 bases and J lost 2, with 12 bases in between. Germline assignment: CDR1 MNHNS and CDR2 SASEGT. CDR3 sequence: CASSGTGLTGANVLTF. Here the CDR3 DNA reads TGTGCCAGCAGTGGGACAGGACTAACTGGGGCCAACGTCCTGACTTTC.

This sequence joins TRBV5-1 and TRBJ1-3, with 8 bases identical to TRBD1. The CDR3 extends over 16 amino acids. Trimming took 4 bases from V and 7 from J; bases not matched to a gene: 13. Germline loops: CDR1 SGHRS, CDR2 YFSETQ. The CDR3 sequence is CASSPILGTGQNTIYF. In nucleotides, the CDR3 is TGCGCCAGCAGCCCGATCCTGGGGACAGGTCAGAACACCATATATTTT.

V usage is TRBV7-8 and J usage is TRBJ2-2; TRBD2 is a possible D gene (6 bases). Between the trimmed V and J ends, which lost 1 base and 6 bases, there was a span of 18 bases. From germline, CDR1 is SGHVS and CDR2 FQNEAQ. CDR3 length: 17 amino acids. The chain's CDR3 is CASSLVSWREVSGELFF. The CDR3 coding sequence is TGTGCCAGCAGCTTAGTATCGTGGAGGGAAGTGTCCGGGGAGCTGTTTTTT.

This rearrangement joins TRBV19 to TRBJ2-2; the match to TRBD1 covers 7 bases. The junction had 10 bases not matched to a gene; V was cut back by 5 bases and J by 4 bases. Germline CDR1 reads LNHDA; CDR2 reads SQIVND (reference sequence). This CDR3 is 16 amino acids long. CDR3 in amino acids: CASSDRDAPITGELFF. In DNA form, the CDR3 reads TGTGCCAGTAGTGACAGGGATGCCCCGATCACCGGGGAGCTGTTTTTT.

The rearrangement joins TRBV7-2 to TRBJ2-7; TRBD2 might be the D (6 bases). The CDR3 totals 15 residues. Germline CDR1 is SGHTA and CDR2 is FQGNSA. Deletions cut 1 base from V and 2 bases from J, with 12 bases between. The CDR3 loop reads CASSLEAGSPYEQYF. In DNA form, the CDR3 reads TGTGCCAGCAGCTTAGAGGCGGGATCTCCCTACGAGCAGTACTTC.

The rearrangement uses TRBV27 and TRBJ2-7; TRBD1 aligns across 8 bases. This CDR3 region has 14 residues. V lost 6 bases and J lost 4; bases outside the gene matches: 8. Germline assignment: CDR1 MNHEY and CDR2 SMNVEV (reference sequence). CDR3 bases: TGTGCCAGCAGCCGAGACAGGGGCCCTTACGAGCAGTACTTC. Translating it yields CASSRDRGPYEQYF.